A selection of T cell receptor beta chains follows, all from one sample in a study of blood T cell repertoires in COVID-19. Sequencing was performed with immunoSEQ multiplex PCR; in TCRdb, only in-frame clones are kept and a portion is missing. The sample has fewer than 85,000 clones, about 87% seen once. Sequencing was performed on peripheral blood. The receptors come from a man over 45 with active COVID-19. Each CDR3 is given with its conserved first and last residue. The D gene is left open where the match is weak. Part of the rows lack a size; the others show once, few, many or a class for expanded clones.

15,NA,TRBV25-1,TRBJ2-2,NA,CASSESEGGTGELFF,TGTGCCAGCAGTGAATCGGAGGGCGGCACCGGGGAGCTGTTTTTT
13,NA,TRBV5-4,TRBJ1-6,NA,CASSLAVDSPLHF,TGTGCCAGCAGCTTGGCCGTTGATTCACCCCTCCACTTT
13,NA,TRBV29-1,TRBJ1-2,NA,CSVDPGANYGYTF,TGCAGCGTTGACCCGGGTGCTAACTATGGCTACACCTTC
16,NA,TRBV3-1/TRBV3-2,TRBJ2-6,NA,CASSPSQVQGANVLTF,TGTGCCAGCAGCCCAAGCCAGGTACAGGGGGCCAACGTCCTGACTTTC
15,TRBD1,TRBV7-7,TRBJ2-7,NA,CASSQDAGGENEQYF,TGTGCCAGCAGCCAGGACGCAGGGGGCGAGAACGAGCAGTACTTC
14,TRBD1,TRBV5-1,TRBJ1-2,NA,CASSSGTVGDGYTF,TGCGCCAGCAGCTCCGGGACAGTAGGAGATGGCTACACCTTC
13,NA,TRBV11-3,TRBJ1-2,NA,CASSYGGWGGYTF,TGTGCCAGCAGCTACGGAGGGTGGGGAGGCTACACCTTC
14,TRBD2,TRBV19,TRBJ2-1,once,CASTSGRSYNEQFF,TGTGCCAGTACTAGCGGGAGGTCCTACAATGAGCAGTTCTTC
14,TRBD2,TRBV28,TRBJ2-7,NA,CASRTSGFSYEQYF,TGTGCCAGCAGAACTAGCGGTTTCTCCTACGAGCAGTACTTC
12,NA,TRBV28,TRBJ1-2,NA,CASTRRNYGYTF,TGTGCCAGCACACGCCGGAACTATGGCTACACCTTC
12,NA,TRBV12-3/TRBV12-4,TRBJ1-5,NA,CASSSQLQPQHF,TGTGCCAGCAGTTCACAGCTTCAGCCCCAGCATTTT
15,TRBD1,TRBV19,TRBJ2-7,NA,CASSPGTGDSDEQYF,TGTGCCAGTAGTCCAGGGACAGGGGATTCCGACGAGCAGTACTTC
17,NA,TRBV2,TRBJ2-1,NA,CASTLYGLGGSYNEQFF,TGTGCCAGCACCCTATATGGGCTTGGCGGGTCCTACAATGAGCAGTTCTTC
14,NA,TRBV10-2,TRBJ2-5,NA,CASSEPIAPETQYF,TGCGCCAGCAGTGAGCCGATAGCCCCAGAGACCCAGTACTTC
14,TRBD2,TRBV6-5,TRBJ2-3,NA,CASRPAGGPDTQYF,TGTGCCAGCAGACCAGCGGGGGGGCCCGATACGCAGTATTTT
17,TRBD1,TRBV19,TRBJ2-6,NA,CASTGTGHPSGANVLTF,TGTGCCAGTACCGGGACAGGACACCCCTCTGGGGCCAACGTCCTGACTTTC
19,NA,TRBV3-1/TRBV3-2,TRBJ2-7,NA,CASSQGGGFIRVLLYEQYF,TGTGCCAGCAGCCAAGGAGGGGGATTTATACGGGTACTTTTGTACGAGCAGTACTTC
12,NA,TRBV15,TRBJ2-1,NA,CATSTASRKQFF,TGTGCCACCAGCACTGCGAGCCGTAAGCAGTTCTTC
15,TRBD2,TRBV7-2,TRBJ2-1,NA,CASLSLTSGVGSAVF,TGTGCCAGCTTATCTCTTACTAGCGGGGTCGGTTCCGCGGTCTTC
17,NA,TRBV23-1,TRBJ1-5,NA,CASSQSPSCQSNQPQHF,TGCGCCAGCAGTCAATCTCCTTCCTGTCAGAGCAATCAGCCCCAGCATTTT
16,TRBD1,TRBV7-8,TRBJ1-2,NA,CASAEGRTGGNYGYTF,TGTGCCAGCGCTGAAGGCCGGACAGGGGGGAACTATGGCTACACCTTC
16,NA,TRBV4-1,TRBJ2-7,NA,CASSPKPGLGSYEQYF,TGCGCCAGCAGCCCGAAACCGGGACTGGGCTCCTACGAGCAGTACTTC
17,TRBD1,TRBV4-2,TRBJ2-3,NA,CASSQDRDRGITDTQYF,TGTGCCAGCAGCCAAGACCGGGACAGGGGGATCACAGATACGCAGTATTTT
12,NA,TRBV29-1,TRBJ1-2,NA,CSVELNSYGYTF,TGCAGCGTTGAATTAAACTCCTATGGCTACACCTTC
14,NA,TRBV5-4,TRBJ1-2,NA,CASSGQRLLGGYTF,TGTGCCAGCAGCGGACAAAGGCTGCTTGGAGGCTACACCTTC
14,NA,TRBV18,TRBJ2-2,once,CASSPGADTGELFF,TGTGCCAGCTCACCGGGAGCAGACACCGGGGAGCTGTTTTTT
13,TRBD1,TRBV6-6,TRBJ2-1,NA,CASRQGGSDEQFF,TGTGCCAGCAGACAGGGGGGTAGTGATGAGCAGTTCTTC
14,TRBD1,TRBV28,TRBJ2-7,NA,CASSPPPTGFEQYF,TGTGCCAGCAGCCCTCCCCCGACAGGGTTCGAGCAGTACTTC
15,NA,TRBV28,TRBJ1-5,once,CASSYPSEGNQPQHF,TGTGCCAGCAGTTACCCGAGCGAAGGCAATCAGCCCCAGCATTTT
14,TRBD1,TRBV5-1,TRBJ1-1,once,CASSLQGASAEAFF,TGCGCCAGCAGCTTACAGGGGGCTTCTGCTGAAGCTTTCTTT
15,NA,TRBV21-1,TRBJ1-2,NA,CASSRDKRDNYGYTF,TGTGCCAGCAGTCGGGACAAGAGAGATAACTATGGCTACACCTTC
14,NA,TRBV11-3,TRBJ1-3,NA,CASSARQAGNTIYF,TGTGCCAGCAGCGCCCGACAGGCTGGAAACACCATATATTTT
14,NA,TRBV9,TRBJ2-7,many,CASSVGAEPYEQYF,TGTGCCAGCAGCGTAGGAGCGGAGCCCTACGAGCAGTACTTC
14,TRBD1,TRBV7-9,TRBJ1-2,NA,CASSPGGTPYGYTF,TGTGCCAGCAGCCCAGGGGGAACCCCCTATGGCTACACCTTC
15,TRBD2,TRBV27,TRBJ2-7,NA,CASSLVGLAAYEQYF,TGTGCCAGCAGTTTAGTAGGACTAGCGGCCTACGAGCAGTACTTC
14,TRBD1,TRBV12-5,TRBJ1-1,NA,CASGDDRGNTEAFF,TGTGCTAGTGGTGACGACAGGGGGAACACTGAAGCTTTCTTT
15,NA,TRBV19,TRBJ1-6,once,CASHTEGPYNSPLHF,TGTGCCAGCCATACGGAGGGACCTTATAATTCACCCCTCCACTTT
15,NA,TRBV18,TRBJ2-1,NA,CASSSPSRGVYEQFF,TGTGCCAGCTCATCCCCTAGCAGGGGGGTTTATGAGCAGTTCTTC
15,TRBD1,TRBV4-1,TRBJ1-4,NA,CASSHGQGGDEKLFF,TGCGCCAGCAGCCACGGACAGGGCGGGGATGAAAAACTGTTTTTT
13,NA,TRBV19,TRBJ2-7,NA,CASSFPDRSSQYF,TGTGCCAGTAGTTTTCCCGACAGGTCGTCGCAGTACTTC
13,NA,TRBV7-9,TRBJ1-2,few,CASSNRAGYGYTF,TGTGCCAGCAGCAACCGGGCGGGCTATGGCTACACCTTC
12,NA,TRBV28,TRBJ1-3,NA,CASGLTGNTIYF,TGTGCCAGCGGGCTTACTGGAAACACCATATATTTT
14,NA,TRBV7-9,TRBJ1-5,NA,CASSGSGGGWPQHF,TGTGCCAGCAGCGGGTCTGGGGGGGGTTGGCCCCAGCATTTT
14,NA,TRBV5-1,TRBJ2-1,NA,CASSSGAAYNEQFF,TGCGCCAGCAGTAGCGGAGCCGCCTACAATGAGCAGTTCTTC